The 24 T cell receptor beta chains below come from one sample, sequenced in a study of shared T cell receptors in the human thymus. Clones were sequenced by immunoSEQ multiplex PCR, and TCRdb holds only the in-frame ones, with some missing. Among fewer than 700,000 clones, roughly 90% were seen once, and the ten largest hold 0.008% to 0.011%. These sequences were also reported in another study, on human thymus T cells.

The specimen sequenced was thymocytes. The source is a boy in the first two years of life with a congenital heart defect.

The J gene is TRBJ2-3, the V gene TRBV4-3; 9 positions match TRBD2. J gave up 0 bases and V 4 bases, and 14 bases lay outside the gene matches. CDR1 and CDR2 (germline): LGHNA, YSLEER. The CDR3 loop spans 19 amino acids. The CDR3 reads CASSLTRLAGILSTDTQYF. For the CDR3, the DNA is TGCGCCAGCAGCCTTACCCGGCTAGCGGGGATCCTCAGCACAGATACGCAGTATTTT.

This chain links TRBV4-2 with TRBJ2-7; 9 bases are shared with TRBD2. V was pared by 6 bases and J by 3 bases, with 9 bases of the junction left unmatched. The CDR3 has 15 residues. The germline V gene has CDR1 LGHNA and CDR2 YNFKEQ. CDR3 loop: CASRETSGAFYEQYF. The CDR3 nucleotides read TGTGCCAGCAGAGAGACTAGCGGAGCTTTCTACGAGCAGTACTTC.

The CDR3 DNA reads as TGTGCCAGCAGTACCCAGGGGTTCACCGACGAGCAGTACTTC. As protein: CASSTQGFTDEQYF. J is TRBJ2-7 and V is TRBV25-1; D possibly corresponds to TRBD1 (6 bases). V was cut by 5 bases and J by 5 bases, with 16 bases left in between. Germline loops: CDR1 MGHDK, CDR2 SYGVNS. The CDR3 totals 14 residues.

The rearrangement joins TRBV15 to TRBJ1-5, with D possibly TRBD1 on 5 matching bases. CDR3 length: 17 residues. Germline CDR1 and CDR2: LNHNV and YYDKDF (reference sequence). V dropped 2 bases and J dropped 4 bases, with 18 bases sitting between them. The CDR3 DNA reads TGTGCCACCAGCAGACGATCTACCCGGGGGAAAAATCAGCCCCAGCATTTT. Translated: CATSRRSTRGKNQPQHF. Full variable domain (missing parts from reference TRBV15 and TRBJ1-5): DAMVIQNPRYQVTQFGKPVTLSCSQTLNHNVMYWYQQKSSQAPKLLFHYYDKDFNNEADTPDNFQSRRPNTSFCFLDIRSPGLGDTAMYLCATSRRSTRGKNQPQHFGDGTRLSIL.

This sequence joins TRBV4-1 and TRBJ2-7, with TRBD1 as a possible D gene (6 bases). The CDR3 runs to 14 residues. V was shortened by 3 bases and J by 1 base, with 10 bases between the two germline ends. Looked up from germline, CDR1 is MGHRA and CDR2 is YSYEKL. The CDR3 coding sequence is TGCGCCAGCAGCCATACAGGGCATTCCTACGAGCAGTACTTC. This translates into CASSHTGHSYEQYF.

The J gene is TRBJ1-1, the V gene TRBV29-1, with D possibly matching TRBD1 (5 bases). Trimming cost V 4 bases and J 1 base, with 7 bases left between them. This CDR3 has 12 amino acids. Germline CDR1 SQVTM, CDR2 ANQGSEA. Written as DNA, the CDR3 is TGCAGCGTTGGGGGCGGGAACACTGAAGCTTTCTTT. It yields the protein CSVGGGNTEAFF.

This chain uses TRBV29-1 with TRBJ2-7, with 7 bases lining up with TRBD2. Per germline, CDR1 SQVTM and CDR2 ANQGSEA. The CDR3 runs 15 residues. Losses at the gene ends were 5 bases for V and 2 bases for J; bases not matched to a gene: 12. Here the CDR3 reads CSVTRGGRAPYEQYF. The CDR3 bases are TGCAGCGTTACGCGAGGTGGGAGGGCACCCTACGAGCAGTACTTC.

CDR3 bases: TGTGCCATCAGTGGGCGGGGGACCAATTCCTACGAGCAGTACTTC. Protein product: CAISGRGTNSYEQYF. The gene calls are TRBV10-3 and TRBJ2-7, with 7 nucleotides matching TRBD2. This CDR3 comprises 15 residues. The J segment lost 1 base and the V segment lost 4 bases, leaving 7 bases of the junction unmatched. Germline-derived CDR1 and CDR2 are ENHRY and SYGVKD.

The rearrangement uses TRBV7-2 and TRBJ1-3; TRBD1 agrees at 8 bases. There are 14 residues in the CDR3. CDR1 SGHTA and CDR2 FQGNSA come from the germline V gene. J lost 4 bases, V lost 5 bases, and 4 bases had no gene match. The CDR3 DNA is TGTGCCAGCAGCCCAGGGGACAGGGGAAACACCATATATTTT. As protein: CASSPGDRGNTIYF.

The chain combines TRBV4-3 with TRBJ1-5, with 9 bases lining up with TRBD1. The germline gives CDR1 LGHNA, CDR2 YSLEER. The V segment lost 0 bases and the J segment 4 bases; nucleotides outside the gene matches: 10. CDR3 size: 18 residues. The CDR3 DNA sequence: TGCGCCAGCAGCCAAGATTTGGGGGGGACAGGGCCAAATCAGCCCCAGCATTTT. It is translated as CASSQDLGGTGPNQPQHF.

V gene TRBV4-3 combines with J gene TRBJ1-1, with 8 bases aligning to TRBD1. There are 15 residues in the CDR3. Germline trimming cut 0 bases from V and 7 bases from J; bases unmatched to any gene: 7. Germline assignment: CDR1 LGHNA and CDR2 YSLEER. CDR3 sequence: CASSQDRGGQDEAFF. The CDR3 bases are TGCGCCAGCAGCCAAGATCGAGGGGGACAGGATGAAGCTTTCTTT.

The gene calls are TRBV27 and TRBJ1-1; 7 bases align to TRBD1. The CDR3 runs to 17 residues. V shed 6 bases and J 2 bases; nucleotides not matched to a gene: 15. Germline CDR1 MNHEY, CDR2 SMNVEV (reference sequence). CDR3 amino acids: CASRNPGQALNNTEAFF. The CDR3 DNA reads TGTGCCAGCAGGAACCCCGGACAGGCCCTGAATAACACTGAAGCTTTCTTT.

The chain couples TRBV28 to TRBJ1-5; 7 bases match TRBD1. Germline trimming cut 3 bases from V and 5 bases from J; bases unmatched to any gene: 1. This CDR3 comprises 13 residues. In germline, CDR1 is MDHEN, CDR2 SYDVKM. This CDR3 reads CASSFTGDQPQHF. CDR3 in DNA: TGTGCCAGCAGTTTTACAGGGGATCAGCCCCAGCATTTT.

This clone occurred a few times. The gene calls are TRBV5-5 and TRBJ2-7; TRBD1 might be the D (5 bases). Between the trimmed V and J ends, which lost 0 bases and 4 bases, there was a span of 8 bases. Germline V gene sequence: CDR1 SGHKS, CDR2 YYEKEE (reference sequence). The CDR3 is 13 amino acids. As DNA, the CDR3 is TGTGCCAGCAGCTTGGACAGGAGATACGAGCAGTACTTC. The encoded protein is CASSLDRRYEQYF.

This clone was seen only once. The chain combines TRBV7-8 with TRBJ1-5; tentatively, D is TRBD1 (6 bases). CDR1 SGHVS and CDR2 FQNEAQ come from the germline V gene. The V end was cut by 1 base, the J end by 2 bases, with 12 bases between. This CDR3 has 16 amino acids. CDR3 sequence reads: CASSLVGRGGNQPQHF. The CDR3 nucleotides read TGTGCCAGCAGCTTAGTCGGCAGGGGTGGCAATCAGCCCCAGCATTTT.

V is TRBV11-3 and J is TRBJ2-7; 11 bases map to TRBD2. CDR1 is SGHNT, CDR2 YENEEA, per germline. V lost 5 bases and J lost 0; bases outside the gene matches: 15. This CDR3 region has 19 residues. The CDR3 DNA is TGTGCCAGCAGCACGGGTCCCGGGACTAGCGGAGGGAGCTCCTACGAGCAGTACTTC. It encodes CASSTGPGTSGGSSYEQYF.

In nucleotides, the CDR3 is TGCGCCAGCAGCTTGAGGCTAGCGACACAAGAGACCCAGTACTTC. This gives the protein CASSLRLATQETQYF. The rearrangement links TRBV5-1 to TRBJ2-5, with D possibly TRBD2 on 6 matching bases. The germline CDR1 and CDR2 sequences are SGHRS and YFSETQ. V was trimmed by 1 base and J by 2 bases, leaving 12 bases between them. The CDR3 extends over 15 amino acids.

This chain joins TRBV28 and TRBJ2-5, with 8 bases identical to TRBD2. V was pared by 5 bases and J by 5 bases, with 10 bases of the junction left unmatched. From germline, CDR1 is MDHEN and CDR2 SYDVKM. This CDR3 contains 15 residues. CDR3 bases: TGTGCCAGCAGTCGGAGCGGGAGAGGGTCGGAGACCCAGTACTTC. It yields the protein CASSRSGRGSETQYF.

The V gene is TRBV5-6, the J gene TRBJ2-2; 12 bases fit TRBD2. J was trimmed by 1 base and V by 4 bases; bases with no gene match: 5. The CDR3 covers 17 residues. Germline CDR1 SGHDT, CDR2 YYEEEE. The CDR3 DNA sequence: TGTGCCAGCAGCCCAGGACTAGCGGGATGGAACACCGGGGAGCTGTTTTTT. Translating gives CASSPGLAGWNTGELFF.

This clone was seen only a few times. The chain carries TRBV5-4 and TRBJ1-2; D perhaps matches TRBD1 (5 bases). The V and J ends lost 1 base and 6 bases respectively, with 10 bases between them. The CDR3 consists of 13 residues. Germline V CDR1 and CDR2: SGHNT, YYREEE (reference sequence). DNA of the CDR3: TGTGCCAGCAGCTTGTATCAGGGTCATGGCTACACCTTC. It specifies CASSLYQGHGYTF.

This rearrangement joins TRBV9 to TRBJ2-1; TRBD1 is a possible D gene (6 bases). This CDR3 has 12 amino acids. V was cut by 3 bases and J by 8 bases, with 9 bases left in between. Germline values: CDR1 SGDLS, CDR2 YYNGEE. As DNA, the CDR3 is TGTGCCAGCAGCGACAGGGACGATGAGCAGTTCTTC. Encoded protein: CASSDRDDEQFF. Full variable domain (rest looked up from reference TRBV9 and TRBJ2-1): DSGVTQTPKHLITATGQRVTLRCSPRSGDLSVYWYQQSLDQGLQFLIQYYNGEERAKGNILERFSAQQFPDLHSELNLSSLELGDSALYFCASSDRDDEQFFGPGTRLTVL.

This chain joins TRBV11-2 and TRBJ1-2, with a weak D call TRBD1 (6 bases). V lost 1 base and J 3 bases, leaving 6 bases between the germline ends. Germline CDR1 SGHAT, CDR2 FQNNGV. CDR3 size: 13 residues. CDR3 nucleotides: TGTGCCAGCAGCTTAGGACAGGACTATGGCTACACCTTC. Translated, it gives CASSLGQDYGYTF.

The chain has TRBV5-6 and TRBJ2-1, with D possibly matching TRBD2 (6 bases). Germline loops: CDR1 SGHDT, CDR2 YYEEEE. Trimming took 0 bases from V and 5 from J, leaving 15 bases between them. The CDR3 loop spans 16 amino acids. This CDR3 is CASSLVSWEENNEQFF. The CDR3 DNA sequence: TGTGCCAGCAGCTTGGTTTCGTGGGAGGAGAACAATGAGCAGTTCTTC.

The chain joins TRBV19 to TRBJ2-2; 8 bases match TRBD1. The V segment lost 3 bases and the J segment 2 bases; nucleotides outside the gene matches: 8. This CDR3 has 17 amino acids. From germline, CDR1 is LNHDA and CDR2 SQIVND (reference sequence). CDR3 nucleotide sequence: TGTGCCAGTAGTATCCGACAGGGGTTAGGAAACACCGGGGAGCTGTTTTTT. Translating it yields CASSIRQGLGNTGELFF. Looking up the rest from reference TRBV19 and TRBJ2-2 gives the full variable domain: DGGITQSPKYLFRKEGQNVTLSCEQNLNHDAMYWYRQDPGQGLRLIYYSQIVNDFQKGDIAEGYSVSREKKESFPLTVTSAQKNPTAFYLCASSIRQGLGNTGELFFGEGSRLTVL.